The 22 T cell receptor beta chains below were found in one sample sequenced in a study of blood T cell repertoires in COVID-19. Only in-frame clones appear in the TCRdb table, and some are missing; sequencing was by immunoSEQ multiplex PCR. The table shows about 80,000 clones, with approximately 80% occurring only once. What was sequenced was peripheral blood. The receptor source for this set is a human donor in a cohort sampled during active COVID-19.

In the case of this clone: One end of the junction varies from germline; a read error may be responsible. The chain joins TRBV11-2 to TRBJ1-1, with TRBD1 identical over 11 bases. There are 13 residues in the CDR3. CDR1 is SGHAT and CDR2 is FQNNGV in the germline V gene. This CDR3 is CASSGGTGGAVRF. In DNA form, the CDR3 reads TGTGCCAGCAGCGGAGGGACAGGGGGTGCGGTTAGGTTC. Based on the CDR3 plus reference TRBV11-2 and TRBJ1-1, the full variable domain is EAGVAQSPRYKIIEKRQSVAFWCNPISGHATLYWYQQILGQGPKLLIQFQNNGVVDDSQLPKDRFSAERLKGVDSTLKIQPAKLEDSAVYLCASSGGTGGAVRFGQGTRLTVV.

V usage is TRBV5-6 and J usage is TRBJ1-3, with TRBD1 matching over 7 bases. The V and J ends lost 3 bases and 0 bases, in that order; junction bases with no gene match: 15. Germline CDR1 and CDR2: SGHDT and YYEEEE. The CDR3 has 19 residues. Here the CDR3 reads CASSSRVRQGGISGNTIYF. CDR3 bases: TGTGCCAGCAGCTCGCGGGTAAGACAGGGTGGAATCTCTGGAAACACCATATATTTT.

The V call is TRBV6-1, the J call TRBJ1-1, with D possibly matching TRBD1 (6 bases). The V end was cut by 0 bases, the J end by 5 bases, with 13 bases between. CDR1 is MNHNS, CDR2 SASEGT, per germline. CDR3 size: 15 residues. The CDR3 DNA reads TGTGCCAGCAGTGAAGCGATTGGGGGCTGGACTGAAGCTTTCTTT. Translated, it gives CASSEAIGGWTEAFF.

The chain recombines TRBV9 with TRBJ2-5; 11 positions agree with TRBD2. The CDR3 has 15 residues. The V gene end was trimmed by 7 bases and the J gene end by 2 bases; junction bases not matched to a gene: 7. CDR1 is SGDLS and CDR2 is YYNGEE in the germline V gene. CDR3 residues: CASGKLAGEQETQYF. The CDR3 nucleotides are TGTGCCAGCGGCAAACTAGCGGGGGAACAAGAGACCCAGTACTTC. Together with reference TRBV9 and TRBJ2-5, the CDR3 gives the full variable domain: DSGVTQTPKHLITATGQRVTLRCSPRSGDLSVYWYQQSLDQGLQFLIQYYNGEERAKGNILERFSAQQFPDLHSELNLSSLELGDSALYFCASGKLAGEQETQYFGPGTRLLVL.

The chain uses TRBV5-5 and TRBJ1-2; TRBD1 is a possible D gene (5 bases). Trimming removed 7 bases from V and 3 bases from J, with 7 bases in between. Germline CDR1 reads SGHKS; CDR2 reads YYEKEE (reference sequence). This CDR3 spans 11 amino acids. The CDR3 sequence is CASGGDYGYTF. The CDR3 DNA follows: TGTGCCAGCGGGGGGGACTATGGCTACACCTTC.

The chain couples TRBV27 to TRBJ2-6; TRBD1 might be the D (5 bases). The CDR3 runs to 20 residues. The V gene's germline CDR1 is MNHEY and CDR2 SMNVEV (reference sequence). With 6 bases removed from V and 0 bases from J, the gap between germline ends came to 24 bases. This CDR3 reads CASRTYLRQSSFSGANVLTF. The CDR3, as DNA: TGTGCCAGCAGGACGTATTTGAGACAGAGTTCTTTCTCTGGGGCCAACGTCCTGACTTTC.

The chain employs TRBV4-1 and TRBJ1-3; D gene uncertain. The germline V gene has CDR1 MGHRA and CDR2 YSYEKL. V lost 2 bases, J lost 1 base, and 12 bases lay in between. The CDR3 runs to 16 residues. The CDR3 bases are TGCGCCAGCAGCCAATCGATCACAACGTCTGGAAACACCATATATTTT. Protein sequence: CASSQSITTSGNTIYF.

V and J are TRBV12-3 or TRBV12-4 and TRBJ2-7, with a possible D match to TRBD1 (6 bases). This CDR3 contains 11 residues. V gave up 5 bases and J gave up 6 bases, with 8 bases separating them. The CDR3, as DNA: TGTGCCAGCAGTCACAGGGCCGAGCAGTACTTC. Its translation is CASSHRAEQYF.

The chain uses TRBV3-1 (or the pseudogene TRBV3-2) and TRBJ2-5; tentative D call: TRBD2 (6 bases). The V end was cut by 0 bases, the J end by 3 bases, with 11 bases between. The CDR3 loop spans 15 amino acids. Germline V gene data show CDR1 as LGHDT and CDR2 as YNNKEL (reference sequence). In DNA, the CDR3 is TGTGCCAGCAGCCAAGATCACGGGAGCGAAGAGACCCAGTACTTC. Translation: CASSQDHGSEETQYF.

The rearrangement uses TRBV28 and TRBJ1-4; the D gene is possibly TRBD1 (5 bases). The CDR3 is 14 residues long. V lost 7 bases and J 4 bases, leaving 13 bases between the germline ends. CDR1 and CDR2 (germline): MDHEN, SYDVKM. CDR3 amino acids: CASKPTEFNEKLFF. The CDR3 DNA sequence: TGTGCCAGCAAACCGACAGAATTTAATGAAAAACTGTTTTTT.

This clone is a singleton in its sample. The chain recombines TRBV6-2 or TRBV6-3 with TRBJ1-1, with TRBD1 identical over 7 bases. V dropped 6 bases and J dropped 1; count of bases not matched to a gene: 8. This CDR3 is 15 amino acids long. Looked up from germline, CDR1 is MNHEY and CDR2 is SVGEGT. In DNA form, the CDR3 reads TGTGCCAGCAGCCCTTGGGGACAGAAGAACACTGAAGCTTTCTTT. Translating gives CASSPWGQKNTEAFF.

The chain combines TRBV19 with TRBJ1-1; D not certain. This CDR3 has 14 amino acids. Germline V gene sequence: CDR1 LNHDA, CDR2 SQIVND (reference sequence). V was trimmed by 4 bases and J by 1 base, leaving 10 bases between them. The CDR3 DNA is TGTGCCAGTAGTACCTCACCGGGGAACACTGAAGCTTTCTTT. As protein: CASSTSPGNTEAFF.

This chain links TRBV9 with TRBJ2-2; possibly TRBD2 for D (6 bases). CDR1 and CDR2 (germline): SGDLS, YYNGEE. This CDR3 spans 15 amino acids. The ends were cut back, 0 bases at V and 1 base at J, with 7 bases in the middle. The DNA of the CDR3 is TGTGCCAGCAGCGTAGCGGGGGTGAACACCGGGGAGCTGTTTTTT. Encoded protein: CASSVAGVNTGELFF.

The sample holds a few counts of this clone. The CDR3 coding sequence is TGTGCCAGCAGCTTAGGTATCCAGCCCCAGCATTTT. This translates into CASSLGIQPQHF. The chain is built from TRBV7-9 and TRBJ1-5; D not certain. The CDR3 spans 12 residues. V was pared by 1 base and J by 7 bases, with 5 bases between. CDR1 is SEHNR, CDR2 FQNEAQ, per germline (reference sequence).

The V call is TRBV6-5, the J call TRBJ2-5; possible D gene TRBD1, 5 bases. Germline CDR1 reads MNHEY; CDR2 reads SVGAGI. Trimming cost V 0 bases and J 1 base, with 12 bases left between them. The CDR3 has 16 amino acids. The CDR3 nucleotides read TGTGCCAGCAGTTACTCAGGGCAGGGCTTCCAAGAGACCCAGTACTTC. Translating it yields CASSYSGQGFQETQYF.

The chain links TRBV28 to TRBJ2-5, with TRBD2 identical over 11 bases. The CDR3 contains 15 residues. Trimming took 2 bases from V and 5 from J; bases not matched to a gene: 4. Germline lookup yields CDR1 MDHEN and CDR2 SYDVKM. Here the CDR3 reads CASSLVAGGPETQYF. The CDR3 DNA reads TGTGCCAGCAGTTTAGTAGCGGGAGGGCCGGAGACCCAGTACTTC.

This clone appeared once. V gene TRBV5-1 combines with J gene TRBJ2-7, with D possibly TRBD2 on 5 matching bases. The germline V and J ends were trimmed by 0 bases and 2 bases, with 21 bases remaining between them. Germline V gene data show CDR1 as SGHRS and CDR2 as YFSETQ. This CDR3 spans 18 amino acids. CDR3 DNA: TGCGCCAGCAGCTTGGCCTCGTCGCGGGCCTCCAATACCTACGAGCAGTACTTC. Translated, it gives CASSLASSRASNTYEQYF.

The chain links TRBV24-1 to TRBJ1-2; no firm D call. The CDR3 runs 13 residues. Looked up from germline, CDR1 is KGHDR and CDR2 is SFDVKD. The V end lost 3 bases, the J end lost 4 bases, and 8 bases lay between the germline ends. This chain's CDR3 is CATSDPWSYGYTF. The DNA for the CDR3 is TGTGCCACCAGTGATCCCTGGAGCTATGGCTACACCTTC.

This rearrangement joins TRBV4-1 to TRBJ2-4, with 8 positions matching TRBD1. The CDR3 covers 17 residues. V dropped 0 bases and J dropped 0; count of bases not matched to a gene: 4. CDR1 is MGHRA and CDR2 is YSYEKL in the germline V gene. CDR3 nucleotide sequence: TGCGCCAGCAGCCAAGAAGGGACAGGCGTAGCCAAAAACATTCAGTACTTC. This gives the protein CASSQEGTGVAKNIQYF.

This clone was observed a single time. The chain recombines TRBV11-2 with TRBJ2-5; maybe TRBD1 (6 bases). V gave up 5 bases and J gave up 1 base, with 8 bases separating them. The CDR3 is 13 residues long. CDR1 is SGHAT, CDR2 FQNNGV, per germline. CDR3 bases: TGTGCCAGCAGCGGGGACACCCAAGAGACCCAGTACTTC. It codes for CASSGDTQETQYF.

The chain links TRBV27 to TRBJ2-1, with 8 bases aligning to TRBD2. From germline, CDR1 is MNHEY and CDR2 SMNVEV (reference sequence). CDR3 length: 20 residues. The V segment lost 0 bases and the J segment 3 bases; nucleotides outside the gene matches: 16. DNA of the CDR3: TGTGCCAGCAGTTTATCCTATGGCCCCTCAGCGGGAGTTAACTACAATGAGCAGTTCTTC. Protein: CASSLSYGPSAGVNYNEQFF.

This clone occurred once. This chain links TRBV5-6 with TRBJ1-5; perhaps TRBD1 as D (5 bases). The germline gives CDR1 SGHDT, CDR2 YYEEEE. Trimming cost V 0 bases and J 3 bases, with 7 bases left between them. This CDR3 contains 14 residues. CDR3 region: CASSLAGFNQPQHF. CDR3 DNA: TGTGCCAGCAGCTTGGCAGGGTTCAATCAGCCCCAGCATTTT.